Presented here are 6 T cell receptor beta chains from one specimen sequenced in a study of T cells in Graves' hyperthyroidism and ophthalmopathy. TCR beta CDR3 region amplification was performed from RNA transcripts. TCR CDR3 regions were first amplified by RT-PCR with HTBI primers. TCRdb re-called the multiplex PCR reads through MiXCR, storing one row per CDR3 protein. The sample holds 490,000 or so distinct CDR3 sequences, 15% to 20% seen once. The sample was blood. The receptors were sampled from a woman in her twenties or thirties with Graves' ophthalmopathy.

This clonotype was seen more than once but under ten times. The chain couples TRBV30 to TRBJ2-1, with D maybe TRBD2 (6 bases). V was clipped by 6 bases and J by 0 bases, with 12 bases between them. In germline, CDR1 is GTSNPN, CDR2 SVGIG (reference sequence). The CDR3 runs to 14 residues. CDR3 sequence (DNA): TGTGCCTGCCCAGCGGGTAGCTCCTACAATGAGCAGTTCTTC. It codes for CACPAGSSYNEQFF.

The table lists this clonotype with many counts. This rearrangement joins TRBV7-2 to TRBJ2-3; maybe TRBD1 (5 bases). This CDR3 contains 14 residues. V lost 6 bases and J 4 bases, leaving 14 bases between the germline ends. CDR1 is SGHTA, CDR2 FQGNSA, per germline. This CDR3 is CASSRGLVPDTQYF. In nucleotides, the CDR3 is TGTGCCAGCAGTAGGGGCCTCGTGCCAGATACGCAGTATTTT.

This clonotype has ten or more counts. The V gene is TRBV30, the J gene TRBJ2-7, with D hard to call. Deletions cut 2 bases from V and 3 bases from J, with 5 bases between. Germline CDR1 GTSNPN, CDR2 SVGIG (reference sequence). CDR3 length: 11 amino acids. CDR3 amino acids: CAWSSLYEQYF. CDR3 sequence (DNA): TGTGCCTGGAGTAGCCTCTACGAGCAGTACTTC.

Points on this clonotype: Just one base apart from a much larger clone, this may be a read error. The rearrangement uses TRBV5-4 and TRBJ2-4; D may be TRBD1 (5 bases). V was cut by 4 bases and J by 0 bases, with 14 bases left in between. Germline V gene lookup returns CDR1 SGHNT and CDR2 YYREEE (reference sequence). The CDR3 has 16 residues. The CDR3 loop is CASSPDRRGAKNIQYF. The DNA for the CDR3 is TGTGCCAGCAGCCCAGACAGAAGGGGAGCCAAAAACATTCAGTACTTC.

This clonotype was seen many times. The J gene is TRBJ1-6, the V gene TRBV20-1, with D uncertain. The CDR3 extends over 14 amino acids. The germline gives CDR1 DFQATT, CDR2 SNEGSKA (reference sequence). V was pared by 6 bases and J by 6 bases, with 15 bases between. CDR3 nucleotides: TGCAGTGCCACCGGGAGAGGCCCTAATTCACCCCTCCACTTT. It is translated as CSATGRGPNSPLHF.

As for this clonotype: It may be a read error: a sequence one base away is much more abundant. The rearrangement joins TRBV5-1 to TRBJ2-7; 9 nucleotides agree with TRBD2. CDR1 is SGHRS and CDR2 is YFSETQ in the germline V gene. This CDR3 is 18 amino acids long. The DNA for the CDR3 is TGCGCCAGCAGCTTGGGACTAGCGGCCGGATACAGCTCCCACGAGCAGTACTTC. Amino acid sequence: CASSLGLAAGYSSHEQYF.